The sequence of this TCR beta chain was determined in a study of blood T cell repertoires in COVID-19. About the research overall: The study drew acute and convalescent COVID-19 samples from the United States, Italy and Spain. T cells, B-cell-depleted T cells, or PBMCs supplied cDNA or gDNA.

Authors' data handling: Nucleated cell number was recorded as an estimate derived from reference gene primer amplification. Measured with immunoSEQ multiplex PCR; TCRdb has only the in-frame clones, and not every one. The DNA gave D and trimming, while V, J and clone size come from that table. In the table there are 35,000 to 45,000 clones, 75% to 90% of which are singletons. The TCR originated in a man in his sixties with acute or convalescent COVID-19. Specimen: peripheral blood.

CDR3 sequence reads: CASMANRWTEGETQYF. In DNA form, the CDR3 reads TGTGCCAGTATGGCAAATCGCTGGACAGAGGGAGAGACCCAGTACTTC. V usage is TRBV19 and J usage is TRBJ2-5; a possible D gene is TRBD1 (6 bases). This CDR3 is built from 16 residues. The germline V gene has CDR1 LNHDA and CDR2 SQIVND (reference sequence). Trimming took off 7 bases at V and 4 bases at J, with 22 bases between the two ends. Full variable domain (outside the CDR3, taken from reference TRBV19 and TRBJ2-5): DGGITQSPKYLFRKEGQNVTLSCEQNLNHDAMYWYRQDPGQGLRLIYYSQIVNDFQKGDIAEGYSVSREKKESFPLTVTSAQKNPTAFYLCASMANRWTEGETQYFGPGTRLLVL.